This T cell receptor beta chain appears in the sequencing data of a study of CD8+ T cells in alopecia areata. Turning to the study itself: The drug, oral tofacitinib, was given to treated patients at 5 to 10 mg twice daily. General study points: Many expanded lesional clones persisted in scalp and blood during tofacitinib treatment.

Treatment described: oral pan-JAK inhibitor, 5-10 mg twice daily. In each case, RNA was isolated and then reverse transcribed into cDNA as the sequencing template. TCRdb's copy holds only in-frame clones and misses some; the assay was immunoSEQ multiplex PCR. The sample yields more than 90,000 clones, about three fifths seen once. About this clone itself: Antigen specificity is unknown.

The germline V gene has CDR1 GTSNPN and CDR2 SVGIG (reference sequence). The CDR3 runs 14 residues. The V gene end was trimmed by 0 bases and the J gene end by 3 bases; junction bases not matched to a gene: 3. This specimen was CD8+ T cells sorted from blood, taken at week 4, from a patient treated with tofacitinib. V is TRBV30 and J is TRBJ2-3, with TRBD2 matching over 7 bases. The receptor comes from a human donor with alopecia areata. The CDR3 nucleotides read TGTGCCTGGAGTGTAAGCGGGGTAACAGATACGCAGTATTTT. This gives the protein CAWSVSGVTDTQYF.